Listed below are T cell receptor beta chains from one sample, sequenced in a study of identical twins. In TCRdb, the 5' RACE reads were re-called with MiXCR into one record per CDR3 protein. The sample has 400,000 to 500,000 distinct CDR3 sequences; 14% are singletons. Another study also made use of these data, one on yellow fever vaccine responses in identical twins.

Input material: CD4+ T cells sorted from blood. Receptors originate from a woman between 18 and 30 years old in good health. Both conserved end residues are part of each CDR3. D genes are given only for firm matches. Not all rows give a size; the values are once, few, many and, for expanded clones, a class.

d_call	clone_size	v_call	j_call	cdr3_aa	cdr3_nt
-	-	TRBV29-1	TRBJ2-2	CSVARTTGELFF	TGCAGCGTAGCACGGACCACCGGGGAGCTGTTTTTT
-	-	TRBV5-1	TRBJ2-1	CASSLSGQHYNEQFF	TGCGCCAGCAGCTTAAGCGGACAACACTACAATGAGCAGTTCTTC
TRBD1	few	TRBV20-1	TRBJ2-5	CSARKGAEYF	TGCAGTGCTAGGAAGGGGGCCGAGTACTTC
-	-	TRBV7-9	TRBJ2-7	CASSPGLRPHEQYF	TGTGCCAGCAGCCCCGGGCTTCGACCCCATGAGCAGTACTTC
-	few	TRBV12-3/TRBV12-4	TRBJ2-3	CASSRALRGSTDTQYF	TGTGCCAGCAGTCGAGCCCTGAGGGGGAGCACAGATACGCAGTATTTT
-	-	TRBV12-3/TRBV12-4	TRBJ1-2	CASRDAGINYGYTF	TGTGCCAGCAGAGACGCAGGGATAAACTATGGCTACACCTTC
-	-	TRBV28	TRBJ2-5	CASRGGPRETQYF	TGTGCCAGCAGGGGGGGTCCACGGGAGACCCAGTACTTC
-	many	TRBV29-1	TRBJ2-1	CSAALTVDNEQFF	TGCAGCGCCGCACTAACAGTAGACAATGAGCAGTTCTTC
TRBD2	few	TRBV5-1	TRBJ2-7	CASSKGTSGTYSYEQYF	TGCGCCAGCAGCAAAGGGACTAGCGGGACTTATTCCTACGAGCAGTACTTC
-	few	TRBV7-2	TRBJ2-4	CASSLGVGELAKNIQYF	TGTGCCAGCAGCTTGGGGGTGGGGGAGCTAGCCAAAAACATTCAGTACTTC
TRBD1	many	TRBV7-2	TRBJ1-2	CASSLAGGISYGYTF	TGTGCCAGCAGCTTAGCAGGGGGCATTAGCTATGGCTACACCTTC
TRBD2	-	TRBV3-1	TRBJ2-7	CASSPGTIAYEQYF	TGTGCCAGCAGCCCCGGGACTATCGCCTACGAGCAGTACTTC
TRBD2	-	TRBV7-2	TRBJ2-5	CASSLRNFRGGAETQYF	TGTGCCAGCAGCTTAAGGAACTTCCGCGGGGGGGCGGAGACCCAGTACTTC
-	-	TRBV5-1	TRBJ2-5	CASSSGDIGAQYF	TGCGCCAGCAGCTCGGGAGATATAGGGGCCCAGTACTTC
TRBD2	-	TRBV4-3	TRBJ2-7	CASSQGTSGIGEQYF	TGCGCCAGCAGCCAAGGGACTAGCGGGATAGGGGAGCAGTACTTC
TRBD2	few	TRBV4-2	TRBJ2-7	CASSQDGRGSMDEQYF	TGTGCCAGCAGCCAAGATGGGAGGGGCTCCATGGACGAGCAGTACTTC
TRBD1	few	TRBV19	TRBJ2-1	CASSWTGDYNEQFF	TGTGCCAGTAGTTGGACAGGGGACTACAATGAGCAGTTCTTC
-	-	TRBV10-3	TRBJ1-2	CAISAGQVNYGYTF	TGTGCCATCAGTGCGGGACAAGTAAACTATGGCTACACCTTC
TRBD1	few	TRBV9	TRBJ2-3	CASSVGGRDRGWVVSTDTQYF	TGTGCCAGCAGCGTAGGGGGAAGGGACAGGGGTTGGGTCGTCAGCACAGATACGCAGTATTTT
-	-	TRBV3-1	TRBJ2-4	CASSQDRGREEAKNIQYF	TGTGCCAGCAGCCAAGACAGGGGGAGGGAGGAAGCCAAAAACATTCAGTACTTC
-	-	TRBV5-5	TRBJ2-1	CASSLAKGLSSYNEQFF	TGTGCCAGCAGCTTGGCTAAAGGTTTAAGCTCCTACAATGAGCAGTTCTTC
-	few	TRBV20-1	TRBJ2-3	CSAPGTSLGTDTQYF	TGCAGTGCTCCCGGAACTAGCCTAGGCACAGATACGCAGTATTTT
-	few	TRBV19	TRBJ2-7	CASHPTTGQVYEQYF	TGTGCCAGCCACCCAACCACTGGACAAGTCTACGAGCAGTACTTC
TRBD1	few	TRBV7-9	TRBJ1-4	CASSPRQGAPTNEKLFF	TGTGCCAGCAGCCCCCGACAGGGGGCGCCGACTAATGAAAAACTGTTTTTT
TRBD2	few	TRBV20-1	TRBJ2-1	CSAKDAGVFINEQFF	TGCAGTGCTAAGGACGCGGGGGTTTTTATTAATGAGCAGTTCTTC
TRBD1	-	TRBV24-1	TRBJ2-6	CATSENRGTGANVLTF	TGTGCCACCAGTGAGAACAGGGGAACCGGGGCCAACGTCCTGACTTTC
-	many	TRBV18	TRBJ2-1	CASSPGGNSYNEQFF	TGTGCCAGCTCACCTGGGGGGAATTCCTACAATGAGCAGTTCTTC
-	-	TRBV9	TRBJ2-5	CASSPRGAEETQYF	TGTGCCAGCAGCCCGAGAGGAGCGGAAGAGACCCAGTACTTC
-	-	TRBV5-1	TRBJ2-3	CASTAGDLNTDTQYF	TGCGCCAGCACCGCTGGGGACCTCAACACAGATACGCAGTATTTT
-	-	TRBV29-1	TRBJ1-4	CSYRDAGEKLFF	TGCAGCTACAGGGATGCCGGCGAAAAACTGTTTTTT
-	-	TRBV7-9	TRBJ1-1	CASSLVGPSEAFF	TGTGCCAGCAGCTTAGTCGGCCCCTCTGAAGCTTTCTTT
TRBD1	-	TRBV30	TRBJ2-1	CAWVNWQGDYNEQFF	TGTGCCTGGGTTAATTGGCAGGGGGATTACAATGAGCAGTTCTTC
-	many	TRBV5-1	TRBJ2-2	CASSLMNTGELFF	TGCGCCAGCAGCTTGATGAACACCGGGGAGCTGTTTTTT
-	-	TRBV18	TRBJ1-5	CASSTQDLGQPQHF	TGTGCCAGCTCAACCCAGGATCTCGGGCAGCCCCAGCATTTT
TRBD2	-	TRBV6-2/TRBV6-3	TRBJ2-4	CASTEGRGIAKNIQYF	TGTGCCAGCACCGAGGGGAGGGGTATAGCCAAAAACATTCAGTACTTC